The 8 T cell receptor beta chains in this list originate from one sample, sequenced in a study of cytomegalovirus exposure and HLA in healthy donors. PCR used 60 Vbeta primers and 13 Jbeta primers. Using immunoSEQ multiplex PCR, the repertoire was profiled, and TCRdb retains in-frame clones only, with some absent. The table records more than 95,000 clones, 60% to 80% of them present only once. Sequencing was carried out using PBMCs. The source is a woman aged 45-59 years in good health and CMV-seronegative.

The DNA for the CDR3 is TGTGCCACCAGCAGACCCATCCGCCCAGGGGGCACTGAAGCTTTCTTT. Protein: CATSRPIRPGGTEAFF. The J gene is TRBJ1-1, the V gene TRBV15, with 7 nucleotides matching TRBD1. The V gene's germline CDR1 is LNHNV and CDR2 YYDKDF (reference sequence). The CDR3 is 16 residues long. V was pared by 2 bases and J by 4 bases, with 10 bases of the junction left unmatched.

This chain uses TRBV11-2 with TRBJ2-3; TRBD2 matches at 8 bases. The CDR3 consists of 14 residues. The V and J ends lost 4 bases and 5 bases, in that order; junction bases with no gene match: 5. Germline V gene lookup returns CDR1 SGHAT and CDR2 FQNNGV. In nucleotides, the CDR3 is TGTGCCAGCAGCTGGGGCGCGGGGGGAGATACGCAGTATTTT. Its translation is CASSWGAGGDTQYF.

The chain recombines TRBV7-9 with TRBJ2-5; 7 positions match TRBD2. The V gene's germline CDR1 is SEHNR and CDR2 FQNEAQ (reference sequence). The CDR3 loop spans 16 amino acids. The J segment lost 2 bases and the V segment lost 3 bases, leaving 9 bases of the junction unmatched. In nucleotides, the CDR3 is TGTGCCAGCAGCTTTCTCTTGGGGGGGGGACAAGAGACCCAGTACTTC. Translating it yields CASSFLLGGGQETQYF.

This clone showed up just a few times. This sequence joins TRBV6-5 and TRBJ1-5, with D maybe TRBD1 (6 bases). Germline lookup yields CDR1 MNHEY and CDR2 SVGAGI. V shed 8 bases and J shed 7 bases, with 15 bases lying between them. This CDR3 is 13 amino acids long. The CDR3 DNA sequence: TGTGCCAGCTGGATACAGGGTGGACAGCCCCAGCATTTT. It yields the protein CASWIQGGQPQHF.

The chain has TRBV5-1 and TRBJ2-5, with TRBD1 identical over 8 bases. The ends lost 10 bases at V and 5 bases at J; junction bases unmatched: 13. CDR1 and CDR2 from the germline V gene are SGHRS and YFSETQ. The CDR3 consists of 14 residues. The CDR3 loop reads CASFAGTGSETQYF. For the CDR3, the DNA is TGCGCCTCCTTCGCGGGGACAGGATCCGAGACCCAGTACTTC.

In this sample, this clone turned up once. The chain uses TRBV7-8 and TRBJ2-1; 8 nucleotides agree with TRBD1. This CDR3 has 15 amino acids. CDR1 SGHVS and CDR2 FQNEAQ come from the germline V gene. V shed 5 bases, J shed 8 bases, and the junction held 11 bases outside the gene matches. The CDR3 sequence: CASSSYRDRIHEQFF. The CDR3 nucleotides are TGTGCCAGCAGCAGTTACCGGGACAGGATCCATGAGCAGTTCTTC.

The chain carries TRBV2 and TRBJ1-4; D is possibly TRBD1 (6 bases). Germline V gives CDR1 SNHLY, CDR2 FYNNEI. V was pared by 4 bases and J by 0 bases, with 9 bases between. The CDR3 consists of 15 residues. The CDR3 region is CASSGTVATNEKLFF. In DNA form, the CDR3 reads TGTGCCAGCAGTGGGACAGTTGCAACTAATGAAAAACTGTTTTTT.

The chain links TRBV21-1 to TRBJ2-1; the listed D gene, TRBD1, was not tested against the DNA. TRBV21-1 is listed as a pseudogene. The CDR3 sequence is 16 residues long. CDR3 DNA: TGTGCCAGCAGCAAAACTGCGGACAGAGGCTACAATGAGCAGTTCTTC. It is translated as CASSKTADRGYNEQFF.